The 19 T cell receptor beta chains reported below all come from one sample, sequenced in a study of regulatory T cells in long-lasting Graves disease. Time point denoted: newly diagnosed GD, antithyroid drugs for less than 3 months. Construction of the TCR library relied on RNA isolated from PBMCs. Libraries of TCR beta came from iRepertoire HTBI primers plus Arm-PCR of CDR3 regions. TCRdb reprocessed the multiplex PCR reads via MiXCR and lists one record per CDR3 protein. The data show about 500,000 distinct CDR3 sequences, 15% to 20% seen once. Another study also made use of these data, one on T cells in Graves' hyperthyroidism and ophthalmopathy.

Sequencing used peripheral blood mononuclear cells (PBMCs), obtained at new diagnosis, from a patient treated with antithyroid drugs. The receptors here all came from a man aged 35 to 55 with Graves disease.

The CDR3 spells CASRREGLGDQPQHF. CDR3 bases: TGTGCCAGTAGGAGAGAAGGGTTGGGGGATCAGCCCCAGCATTTT. This chain links TRBV19 with TRBJ1-5, with a weak D call TRBD1 (5 bases). V gave up 6 bases and J gave up 5 bases, with 17 bases separating them. This CDR3 is built from 15 residues. Germline V CDR1 and CDR2: LNHDA, SQIVND (reference sequence). The full variable domain, rest sourced from reference TRBV19 and TRBJ1-5, is DGGITQSPKYLFRKEGQNVTLSCEQNLNHDAMYWYRQDPGQGLRLIYYSQIVNDFQKGDIAEGYSVSREKKESFPLTVTSAQKNPTAFYLCASRREGLGDQPQHFGDGTRLSIL.

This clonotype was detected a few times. The CDR3 sequence: CATSGTGPLTYNEQFF. The CDR3 DNA follows: TGTGCCACCAGTGGCACGGGACCTCTCACCTACAATGAGCAGTTCTTC. The chain employs TRBV24-1 and TRBJ2-1, with D perhaps assigned TRBD1 or TRBD2 (5 bases each). Germline CDR1 and CDR2: KGHDR and SFDVKD. The V end lost 5 bases, the J end lost 2 bases, and 15 bases lay between the germline ends. The CDR3 loop spans 16 amino acids.

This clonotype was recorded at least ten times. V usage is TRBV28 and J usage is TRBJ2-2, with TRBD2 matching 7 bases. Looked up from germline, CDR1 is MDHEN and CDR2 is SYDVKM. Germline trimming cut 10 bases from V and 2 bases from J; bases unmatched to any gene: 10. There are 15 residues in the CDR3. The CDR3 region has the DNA TGTGCCACCTCCCAAGGCGGGGGTAACACCGGGGAGCTGTTTTTT. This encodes CATSQGGGNTGELFF.

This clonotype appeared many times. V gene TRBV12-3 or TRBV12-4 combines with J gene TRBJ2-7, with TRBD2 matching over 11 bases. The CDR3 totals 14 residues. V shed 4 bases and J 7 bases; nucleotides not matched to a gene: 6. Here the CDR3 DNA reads TGTGCCAGCAGTTCAGGGACTAGCGGCCTAGAGCAGTACTTC. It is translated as CASSSGTSGLEQYF.

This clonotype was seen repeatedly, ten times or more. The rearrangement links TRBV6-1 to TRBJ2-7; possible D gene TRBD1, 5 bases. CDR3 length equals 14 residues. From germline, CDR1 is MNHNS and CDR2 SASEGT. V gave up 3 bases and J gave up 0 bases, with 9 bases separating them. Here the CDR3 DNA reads TGTGCCAGCAGTGAGACGACAGTCTCCTACGAGCAGTACTTC. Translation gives CASSETTVSYEQYF.

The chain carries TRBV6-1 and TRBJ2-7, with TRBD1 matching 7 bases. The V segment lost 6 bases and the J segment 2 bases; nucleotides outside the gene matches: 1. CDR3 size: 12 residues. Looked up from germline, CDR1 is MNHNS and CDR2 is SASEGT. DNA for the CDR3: TGTGCCAGCAGGCAGGGGGCCTACGAGCAGTACTTC. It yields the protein CASRQGAYEQYF.

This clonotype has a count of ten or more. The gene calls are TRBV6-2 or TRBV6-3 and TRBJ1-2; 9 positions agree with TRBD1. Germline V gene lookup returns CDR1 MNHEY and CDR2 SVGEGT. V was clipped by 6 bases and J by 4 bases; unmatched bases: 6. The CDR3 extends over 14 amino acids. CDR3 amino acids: CASRDTGGVYGYTF. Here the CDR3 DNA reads TGTGCCAGCAGGGACACAGGGGGCGTCTATGGCTACACCTTC.

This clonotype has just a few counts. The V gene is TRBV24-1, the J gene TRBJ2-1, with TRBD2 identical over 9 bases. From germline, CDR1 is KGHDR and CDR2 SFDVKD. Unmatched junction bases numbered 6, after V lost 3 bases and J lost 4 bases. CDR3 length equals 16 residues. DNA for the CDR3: TGTGCCACCAGTGATGGCGGGAGGGTACCGTACAATGAGCAGTTCTTC. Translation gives CATSDGGRVPYNEQFF.

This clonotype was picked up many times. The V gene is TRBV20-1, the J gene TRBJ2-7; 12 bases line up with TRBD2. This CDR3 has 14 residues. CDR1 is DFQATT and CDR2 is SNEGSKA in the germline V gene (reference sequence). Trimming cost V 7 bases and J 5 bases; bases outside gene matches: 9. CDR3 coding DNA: TGCAGTGTACCGACTAGCGGGAGTAGCAACGAGCAGTACTTC. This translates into CSVPTSGSSNEQYF.

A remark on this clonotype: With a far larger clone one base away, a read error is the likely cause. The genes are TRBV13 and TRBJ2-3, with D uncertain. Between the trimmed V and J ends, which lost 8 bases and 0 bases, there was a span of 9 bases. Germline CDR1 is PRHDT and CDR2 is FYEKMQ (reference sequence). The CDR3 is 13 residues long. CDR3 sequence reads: CASGSLSTDTQYF. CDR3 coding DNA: TGTGCCAGCGGTTCCCTCAGCACAGATACGCAGTATTTT. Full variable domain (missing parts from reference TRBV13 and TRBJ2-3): AAGVIQSPRHLIKEKRETATLKCYPIPRHDTVYWYQQGPGQDPQFLISFYEKMQSDKGSIPDRFSAQQFSDYHSELNMSSLELGDSALYFCASGSLSTDTQYFGPGTRLTVL.

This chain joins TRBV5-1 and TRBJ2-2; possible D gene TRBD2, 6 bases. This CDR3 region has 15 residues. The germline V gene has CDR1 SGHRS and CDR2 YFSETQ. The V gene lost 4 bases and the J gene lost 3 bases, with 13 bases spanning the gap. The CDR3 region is CASSLRTTYTGELFF. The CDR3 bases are TGCGCCAGCAGCCTACGGACTACTTACACCGGGGAGCTGTTTTTT.

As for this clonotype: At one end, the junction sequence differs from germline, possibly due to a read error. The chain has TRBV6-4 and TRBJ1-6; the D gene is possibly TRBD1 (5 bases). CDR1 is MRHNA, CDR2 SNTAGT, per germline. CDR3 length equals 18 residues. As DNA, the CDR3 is TGTGCCAGCAGTTACTCGATTGGGGGATCCTCCTATAATTCACCCCTCCACTTT. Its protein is CASSYSIGGSSYNSPLHF.

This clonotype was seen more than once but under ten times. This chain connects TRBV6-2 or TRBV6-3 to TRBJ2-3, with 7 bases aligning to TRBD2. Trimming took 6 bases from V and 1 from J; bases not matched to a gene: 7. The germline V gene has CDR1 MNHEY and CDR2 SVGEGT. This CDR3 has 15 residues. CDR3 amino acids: CASSSGGAGTDTQYF. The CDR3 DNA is TGTGCCAGCAGCTCGGGGGGAGCAGGCACAGATACGCAGTATTTT.

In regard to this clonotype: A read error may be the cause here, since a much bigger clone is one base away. The CDR3 DNA sequence: TGTGCCTGCAGCTTACTAGCGGGAGGAGAGACCCAGTACTTC. It is translated as CACSLLAGGETQYF. The chain uses TRBV7-8 and TRBJ2-5, with 12 bases matching TRBD2. The CDR3 contains 14 residues. In germline, CDR1 is SGHVS, CDR2 FQNEAQ.

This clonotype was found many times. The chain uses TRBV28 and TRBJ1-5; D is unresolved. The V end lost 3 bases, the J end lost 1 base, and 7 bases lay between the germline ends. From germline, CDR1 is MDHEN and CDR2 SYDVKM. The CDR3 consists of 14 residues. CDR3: CASSLGGSNQPQHF. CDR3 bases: TGTGCCAGCAGTTTGGGAGGGAGCAATCAGCCCCAGCATTTT.

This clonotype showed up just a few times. The chain's CDR3 is CSVFYPGFAEDYGYTF. CDR3 in DNA: TGCAGCGTTTTCTACCCCGGTTTCGCCGAGGACTATGGCTACACCTTC. The chain recombines TRBV29-1 with TRBJ1-2; D ambiguous. The CDR3 spans 16 residues. Germline V CDR1 and CDR2: SQVTM, ANQGSEA. V was pared by 5 bases and J by 3 bases, with 22 bases between.

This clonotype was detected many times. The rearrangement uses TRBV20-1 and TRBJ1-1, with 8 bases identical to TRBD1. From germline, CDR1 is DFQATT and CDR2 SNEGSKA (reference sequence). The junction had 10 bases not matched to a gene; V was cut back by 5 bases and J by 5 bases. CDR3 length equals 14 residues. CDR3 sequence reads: CSAVPGTGETEAFF. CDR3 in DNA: TGCAGTGCTGTGCCCGGGACAGGTGAGACTGAAGCTTTCTTT.

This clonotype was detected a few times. The CDR3 protein is CASSLVHVVVGPQHF. The CDR3 DNA sequence: TGTGCCAGCAGTTTAGTCCATGTGGTAGTGGGGCCCCAGCATTTT. V is TRBV28 and J is TRBJ1-5, with unresolved D. Germline V gene sequence: CDR1 MDHEN, CDR2 SYDVKM. This CDR3 is 15 amino acids long. Trimming stripped 2 bases from V and 9 bases from J, with 17 bases between.

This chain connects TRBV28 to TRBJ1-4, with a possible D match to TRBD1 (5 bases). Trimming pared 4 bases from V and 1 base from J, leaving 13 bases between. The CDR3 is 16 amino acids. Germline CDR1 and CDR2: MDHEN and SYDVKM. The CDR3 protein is CASSSLLRVTNEKLFF. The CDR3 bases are TGTGCCAGCAGTTCCCTCCTCAGGGTAACTAATGAAAAACTGTTTTTT.